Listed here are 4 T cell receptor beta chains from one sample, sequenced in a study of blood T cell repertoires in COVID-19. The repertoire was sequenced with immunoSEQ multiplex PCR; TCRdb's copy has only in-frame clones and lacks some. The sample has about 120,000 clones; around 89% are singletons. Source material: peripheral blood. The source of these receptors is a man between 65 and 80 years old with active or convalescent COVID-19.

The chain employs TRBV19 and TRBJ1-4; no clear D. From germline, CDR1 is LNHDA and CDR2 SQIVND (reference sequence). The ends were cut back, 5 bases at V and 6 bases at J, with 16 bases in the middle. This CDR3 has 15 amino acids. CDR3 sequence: CASSLETDSYEKLFF. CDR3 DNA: TGTGCCAGTAGTCTGGAGACTGATTCTTATGAAAAACTGTTTTTT. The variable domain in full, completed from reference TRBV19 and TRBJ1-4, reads DGGITQSPKYLFRKEGQNVTLSCEQNLNHDAMYWYRQDPGQGLRLIYYSQIVNDFQKGDIAEGYSVSREKKESFPLTVTSAQKNPTAFYLCASSLETDSYEKLFFGSGTQLSVL.

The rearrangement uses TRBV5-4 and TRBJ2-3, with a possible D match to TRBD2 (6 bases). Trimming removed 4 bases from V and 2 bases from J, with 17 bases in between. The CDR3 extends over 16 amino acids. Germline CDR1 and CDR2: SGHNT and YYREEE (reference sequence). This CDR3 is CASSPSGGFYTDTQYF. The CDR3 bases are TGTGCCAGCAGCCCGTCCGGGGGTTTTTACACAGATACGCAGTATTTT.

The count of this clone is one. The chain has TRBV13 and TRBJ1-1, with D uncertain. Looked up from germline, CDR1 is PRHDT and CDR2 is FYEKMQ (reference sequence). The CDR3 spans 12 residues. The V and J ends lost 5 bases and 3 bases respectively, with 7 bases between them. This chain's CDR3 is CASSGLYTEAFF. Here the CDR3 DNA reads TGTGCCAGCAGCGGTCTATACACTGAAGCTTTCTTT.

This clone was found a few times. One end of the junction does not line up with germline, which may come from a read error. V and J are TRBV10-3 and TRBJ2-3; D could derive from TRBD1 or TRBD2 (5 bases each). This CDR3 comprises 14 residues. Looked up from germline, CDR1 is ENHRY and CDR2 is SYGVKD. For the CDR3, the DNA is TGTGCCATTAGTGAGGGGAGTAGGTCAGATACGCAGTATTTT. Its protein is CAISEGSRSDTQYF.